These T cell receptor beta chains were read from a single sample in a study of early T cells in non-severe SARS-CoV-2 infection. TCRdb reanalysed the 5' RACE reads using MiXCR and keeps one entry per CDR3 protein. The repertoire holds about 71,000 distinct CDR3 sequences, 12% to 15% seen once, with roughly 13% in the top ten. The material sequenced was whole blood. These TCRs come from an adult who was a healthcare worker with PCR-confirmed SARS-CoV-2 infection or an uninfected control (not recorded which). CDR3s include the opening cysteine and the closing phenylalanine or tryptophan. The order of the fields is clone size, D gene, J gene, V gene, CDR3 protein, CDR3 DNA. D genes are given only for firm matches. Size is stated for part of the rows, as once, few or many counts, or as a class when the clone is expanded.

few	.	TRBJ2-7	TRBV7-2	CASSSTPGYEQYF	TGTGCCAGCAGCTCGACCCCAGGGTACGAGCAGTACTTC
few	.	TRBJ2-2	TRBV7-9	CASLASANTGELFF	TGTGCCAGCTTGGCCAGCGCGAACACCGGGGAGCTGTTTTTT
.	.	TRBJ1-1	TRBV29-1	CSVYFGDTEAFF	TGCAGCGTTTACTTTGGGGACACTGAAGCTTTCTTT
many	TRBD1	TRBJ1-1	TRBV29-1	CSVARGRTEAFF	TGCAGCGTTGCCAGGGGGCGAACTGAAGCTTTCTTT
many	.	TRBJ2-5	TRBV20-1	CSASRGAHQETQYF	TGCAGTGCTAGTAGGGGGGCGCACCAAGAGACCCAGTACTTC
many	.	TRBJ1-2	TRBV14	CASSQESRAYGYTF	TGTGCCAGCAGCCAAGAATCTCGGGCCTATGGCTACACCTTC
.	.	TRBJ1-4	TRBV7-9	CASSLALDSTEKLFF	TGTGCCAGCAGCTTAGCGTTGGACAGCACCGAAAAACTGTTTTTT
few	.	TRBJ2-3	TRBV28	CASSNQPRATDTQYF	TGTGCCAGCAGTAACCAACCCAGGGCCACAGATACGCAGTATTTT
.	.	TRBJ2-1	TRBV7-8	CASSARDNEQFF	TGTGCCAGCAGCGCAAGGGACAATGAGCAGTTCTTC
.	TRBD1	TRBJ1-4	TRBV18	CASSTGGLNEKLFF	TGTGCCAGCTCAACAGGGGGCCTTAATGAAAAACTGTTTTTT
.	.	TRBJ1-3	TRBV11-2	CASSPPGPSSGNTIYF	TGTGCCAGCAGCCCCCCGGGACCGTCCTCTGGAAACACCATATATTTT
.	TRBD2	TRBJ2-5	TRBV7-9	CASSSGLAVIRETQYF	TGTGCCAGCAGCTCCGGACTAGCTGTGATTAGAGAGACCCAGTACTTC
.	.	TRBJ1-5	TRBV28	CASSSTGNQPQHF	TGTGCCAGCAGTTCGACAGGAAATCAGCCCCAGCATTTT
few	.	TRBJ1-6	TRBV15	CATSEHNSPLHF	TGTGCCACCAGCGAGCATAATTCACCCCTCCACTTT
many	.	TRBJ2-1	TRBV4-3	CASSPRTGANEQFF	TGCGCCAGCAGCCCGCGGACGGGGGCTAATGAGCAGTTCTTC
.	.	TRBJ2-2	TRBV2	CASSGPGTGELFF	TGTGCCAGCAGTGGTCCGGGCACCGGGGAGCTGTTTTTT
many	.	TRBJ1-6	TRBV7-9	CASSRAANSPLHF	TGTGCCAGCAGCCGGGCGGCTAATTCACCCCTCCACTTT
few	.	TRBJ1-1	TRBV20-1	CSATRNRHEAFF	TGCAGTGCCACTCGTAATCGACATGAAGCTTTCTTT
.	.	TRBJ2-5	TRBV7-8	CASSLGWQETQYF	TGTGCCAGCAGCTTAGGCTGGCAAGAGACCCAGTACTTC
few	TRBD1	TRBJ1-6	TRBV5-1	CASSSGTGDAPLHF	TGCGCCAGCAGCTCCGGGACAGGGGATGCACCCCTCCACTTT
few	.	TRBJ1-1	TRBV12-3/TRBV12-4	CASSLTEVTEAFF	TGTGCCAGCAGTTTAACAGAGGTCACTGAAGCTTTCTTT
.	TRBD1	TRBJ2-2	TRBV7-9	CASSSTGALNGELFF	TGTGCCAGCAGCTCTACAGGGGCCCTAAACGGGGAGCTGTTTTTT
few	.	TRBJ2-7	TRBV5-1	CASSSFYEQYF	TGTGCCAGCAGTTCCTTCTACGAGCAGTACTTC
many	.	TRBJ1-3	TRBV7-3	CASSLNGISGNTIYF	TGTGCCAGCAGCTTAAATGGGATCTCTGGAAACACCATATATTTT
many	.	TRBJ1-4	TRBV29-1	CSVGTFEKLFF	TGCAGCGTTGGGACATTTGAAAAACTGTTTTTT
few	.	TRBJ2-3	TRBV7-9	CASSSADTQYF	TGTGCCAGCAGCTCAGCCGATACGCAGTATTTT
few	.	TRBJ2-7	TRBV20-1	CSARVPSGAYEQYF	TGCAGTGCTAGGGTCCCGTCAGGAGCCTACGAGCAGTACTTC